These T cell receptor beta chains were read from a single sample in a study of T cell repertoires in cytomegalovirus infection. TCRdb called the reads again in MiXCR, with one record for every CDR3 protein. The sample has under 150,000 distinct CDR3 sequences; roughly 9% are singletons. The source material was PBMCs. These receptors all stem from a human donor in good health (CMV status not recorded). Some clones in this sample may be carry-over from other donors' samples. The CDR3 runs from the conserved cysteine through the conserved F or W. D genes are given only for firm matches. Not all rows give a size; the values are once, few, many and, for expanded clones, a class.

J gene: TRBJ2-1
V gene: TRBV5-1
D gene: TRBD2
clone size: many
CDR3 protein: CASSPTSGGHNEQFF
CDR3 DNA: TGCGCCAGCAGCCCGACTAGCGGGGGCCACAATGAGCAGTTCTTC

J gene: TRBJ1-5
V gene: TRBV4-1
D gene: TRBD1
clone size: many
CDR3 protein: CASSQGYRGISQPQHF
CDR3 DNA: TGCGCCAGCAGCCAAGGCTACAGGGGGATATCTCAGCCCCAGCATTTT

J gene: TRBJ1-5
V gene: TRBV2
D gene: -
clone size: few
CDR3 protein: CASSADSISNQPQHF
CDR3 DNA: TGTGCCAGCAGTGCCGACAGCATTAGCAATCAGCCCCAGCATTTT

J gene: TRBJ2-7
V gene: TRBV6-6
D gene: TRBD1
clone size: many
CDR3 protein: CASGTGSYEQYF
CDR3 DNA: TGTGCCAGCGGGACAGGGTCGTACGAGCAGTACTTC

J gene: TRBJ2-5
V gene: TRBV20-1
D gene: -
clone size: -
CDR3 protein: CSARGHGISVETQYF
CDR3 DNA: TGCAGTGCTAGGGGGCACGGGATATCCGTCGAGACCCAGTACTTC

J gene: TRBJ2-3
V gene: TRBV7-3
D gene: TRBD2
clone size: many
CDR3 protein: CASSLISGGDTQYF
CDR3 DNA: TGTGCCAGCAGCTTAATCAGCGGGGGGGATACGCAGTATTTT

J gene: TRBJ1-1
V gene: TRBV18
D gene: -
clone size: once
CDR3 protein: CASSPKKNTEAYF
CDR3 DNA: TGTGCCAGCTCACCAAAAAAGAACACTGAAGCTTACTTT

J gene: TRBJ2-5
V gene: TRBV28
D gene: TRBD1
clone size: -
CDR3 protein: CASSLQIQGYQETQYF
CDR3 DNA: TGTGCCAGCAGTCTTCAAATACAGGGGTACCAAGAGACCCAGTACTTC

J gene: TRBJ1-2
V gene: TRBV12-3/TRBV12-4
D gene: -
clone size: many
CDR3 protein: CASRLEFDGYTF
CDR3 DNA: TGTGCCAGCAGGTTAGAGTTTGATGGCTACACCTTC

J gene: TRBJ1-1
V gene: TRBV12-3/TRBV12-4
D gene: -
clone size: many
CDR3 protein: CASTPGVPDTEAFF
CDR3 DNA: TGTGCCAGCACTCCGGGGGTCCCGGACACTGAAGCTTTCTTT

J gene: TRBJ2-3
V gene: TRBV3-1
D gene: TRBD1
clone size: few
CDR3 protein: CASSQSPGQGRTDTQYF
CDR3 DNA: TGTGCCAGCAGCCAATCCCCAGGACAGGGGCGCACAGATACGCAGTATTTT

J gene: TRBJ1-2
V gene: TRBV25-1
D gene: TRBD1
clone size: -
CDR3 protein: CASSEPDRGSRGYTF
CDR3 DNA: TGTGCCAGCAGTGAGCCGGACAGGGGCTCGAGAGGCTACACCTTC

J gene: TRBJ1-1
V gene: TRBV4-1
D gene: TRBD1
clone size: many
CDR3 protein: CASSQLPTGITEAFF
CDR3 DNA: TGCGCCAGCAGCCAACTCCCGACAGGGATCACTGAAGCTTTCTTT

J gene: TRBJ2-6
V gene: TRBV7-2
D gene: TRBD1
clone size: many
CDR3 protein: CTAGGFSGANVLTF
CDR3 DNA: TGTACGGCAGGGGGATTCTCTGGGGCCAACGTCCTGACTTTC

J gene: TRBJ2-5
V gene: TRBV29-1
D gene: -
clone size: once
CDR3 protein: CSVDLPQETQYF
CDR3 DNA: TGCAGCGTTGATTTGCCCCAAGAGACCCAGTACTTC

J gene: TRBJ2-3
V gene: TRBV12-3/TRBV12-4
D gene: -
clone size: many
CDR3 protein: CASRGGTQYF
CDR3 DNA: TGTGCCAGCCGCGGAGGTACGCAGTATTTT

J gene: TRBJ1-4
V gene: TRBV7-9
D gene: -
clone size: many
CDR3 protein: CASSFSGSNEKLFF
CDR3 DNA: TGTGCCAGCAGCTTCTCAGGATCTAATGAAAAACTGTTTTTT

J gene: TRBJ1-5
V gene: TRBV5-1
D gene: -
clone size: few
CDR3 protein: CASSLGVNRPQHF
CDR3 DNA: TGCGCCAGCAGCTTGGGAGTAAATCGGCCCCAGCATTTT

J gene: TRBJ1-5
V gene: TRBV19
D gene: -
clone size: few
CDR3 protein: CASSIWGAHQPQHF
CDR3 DNA: TGTGCCAGTAGTATCTGGGGTGCGCATCAGCCCCAGCATTTT

J gene: TRBJ2-2
V gene: TRBV2
D gene: -
clone size: few
CDR3 protein: CASSERRGDTGELFF
CDR3 DNA: TGTGCCAGCAGTGAACGCAGGGGCGACACCGGGGAGCTGTTTTTT

J gene: TRBJ2-6
V gene: TRBV2
D gene: -
clone size: many
CDR3 protein: CASGRLSGANVLTF
CDR3 DNA: TGTGCCAGCGGTAGGCTCTCTGGGGCCAACGTCCTGACTTTC

J gene: TRBJ1-5
V gene: TRBV28
D gene: TRBD1
clone size: many
CDR3 protein: CASSRGTGAKYSNQPQHF
CDR3 DNA: TGTGCCAGCAGTCGGGGGACAGGGGCTAAGTATAGCAATCAGCCCCAGCATTTT

J gene: TRBJ2-7
V gene: TRBV19
D gene: -
clone size: few
CDR3 protein: CASSYRPTYEQYF
CDR3 DNA: TGTGCCAGTAGTTACAGACCAACCTACGAGCAGTACTTC

J gene: TRBJ2-3
V gene: TRBV11-2
D gene: TRBD2
clone size: many
CDR3 protein: CASSLWGTSGDLITQYF
CDR3 DNA: TGTGCCAGCAGCTTATGGGGGACTAGCGGGGACCTGATTACGCAGTATTTT

J gene: TRBJ2-1
V gene: TRBV7-2
D gene: -
clone size: many
CDR3 protein: CASSLSRAYNEQFF
CDR3 DNA: TGTGCCAGCAGCTTAAGCAGGGCCTACAATGAGCAGTTCTTC

J gene: TRBJ2-7
V gene: TRBV7-2
D gene: TRBD2
clone size: many
CDR3 protein: CASNVLAGNEQYF
CDR3 DNA: TGTGCCAGCAACGTCCTAGCGGGGAACGAGCAGTACTTC

J gene: TRBJ1-2
V gene: TRBV7-8
D gene: TRBD1
clone size: many
CDR3 protein: CASSFLRTGYNGYTF
CDR3 DNA: TGTGCCAGCAGCTTTTTAAGGACAGGGTATAACGGCTACACCTTC

J gene: TRBJ1-4
V gene: TRBV20-1
D gene: -
clone size: many
CDR3 protein: CSAQLGDHRSPEEKLFF
CDR3 DNA: TGCAGTGCTCAATTGGGAGATCATAGGAGCCCGGAGGAAAAACTGTTTTTT

J gene: TRBJ2-5
V gene: TRBV28
D gene: -
clone size: few
CDR3 protein: CASKRGRRETQYF
CDR3 DNA: TGTGCCAGCAAACGAGGGAGAAGAGAGACCCAGTACTTC

J gene: TRBJ2-7
V gene: TRBV12-3/TRBV12-4
D gene: -
clone size: many
CDR3 protein: CASSLSTSYEQYF
CDR3 DNA: TGTGCCAGCAGTTTATCGACTAGTTACGAGCAGTACTTC

J gene: TRBJ1-1
V gene: TRBV29-1
D gene: -
clone size: -
CDR3 protein: CSVGVGSDTEAFF
CDR3 DNA: TGCAGCGTTGGAGTTGGGTCGGACACTGAAGCTTTCTTT

J gene: TRBJ2-7
V gene: TRBV29-1
D gene: -
clone size: many
CDR3 protein: CSVGGGAGSYEQYF
CDR3 DNA: TGCAGCGTTGGAGGGGGGGCAGGCTCCTACGAGCAGTACTTC

J gene: TRBJ2-1
V gene: TRBV5-4
D gene: -
clone size: many
CDR3 protein: CASSLVGTSPNEQFF
CDR3 DNA: TGTGCCAGCAGCTTGGTTGGGACAAGTCCCAATGAGCAGTTCTTC

J gene: TRBJ2-2
V gene: TRBV7-2
D gene: -
clone size: many
CDR3 protein: CASSDPDTTGELFF
CDR3 DNA: TGTGCCAGCAGCGACCCCGACACCACCGGGGAGCTGTTTTTT

J gene: TRBJ2-4
V gene: TRBV28
D gene: TRBD2
clone size: many
CDR3 protein: CASSLGKRGGLAKNIQYF
CDR3 DNA: TGTGCCAGCAGCCTGGGGAAGCGGGGGGGCCTAGCCAAAAACATTCAGTACTTC

J gene: TRBJ2-2
V gene: TRBV19
D gene: -
clone size: -
CDR3 protein: CASSARRNTGELFF
CDR3 DNA: TGTGCCAGTAGTGCACGGAGGAACACCGGGGAGCTGTTTTTT

J gene: TRBJ1-6
V gene: TRBV10-3
D gene: -
clone size: many
CDR3 protein: CAISVSSDSPLHF
CDR3 DNA: TGTGCCATCAGTGTGAGTTCAGATTCACCCCTCCACTTT

J gene: TRBJ2-1
V gene: TRBV6-1
D gene: TRBD2
clone size: many
CDR3 protein: CASGTSVSSYNEQFF
CDR3 DNA: TGTGCCAGCGGGACTAGCGTGAGCTCCTACAATGAGCAGTTCTTC

J gene: TRBJ2-5
V gene: TRBV7-2
D gene: -
clone size: -
CDR3 protein: CASSILGRVGPETQYF
CDR3 DNA: TGTGCCAGCAGCATCTTAGGACGGGTGGGCCCCGAGACCCAGTACTTC

J gene: TRBJ1-3
V gene: TRBV28
D gene: TRBD1
clone size: many
CDR3 protein: CASSQTGGRGNTIYF
CDR3 DNA: TGTGCCAGCAGTCAGACAGGGGGAAGAGGAAACACCATATATTTT

J gene: TRBJ2-1
V gene: TRBV4-1
D gene: -
clone size: many
CDR3 protein: CASSHRDLGMDEQFF
CDR3 DNA: TGCGCCAGCAGCCACAGAGACTTAGGTATGGATGAGCAGTTCTTC

J gene: TRBJ1-1
V gene: TRBV19
D gene: -
clone size: many
CDR3 protein: CASSIERGFVPEAFF
CDR3 DNA: TGTGCCAGTAGTATAGAGAGGGGCTTTGTCCCTGAAGCTTTCTTT

J gene: TRBJ2-7
V gene: TRBV6-2/TRBV6-3
D gene: TRBD1
clone size: many
CDR3 protein: CASSFDRAYEQYF
CDR3 DNA: TGTGCCAGCAGTTTCGACAGGGCCTACGAGCAGTACTTC

J gene: TRBJ1-4
V gene: TRBV7-6
D gene: TRBD1
clone size: many
CDR3 protein: CASSLGQGGEKLFF
CDR3 DNA: TGTGCCAGCAGCTTAGGACAGGGTGGCGAAAAACTGTTTTTT